The rows below give T cell receptor beta chains drawn from one sample of a study of T cell repertoires in cytomegalovirus infection. TCRdb fed the reads into MiXCR, producing one record per CDR3 protein. The repertoire holds hundreds of thousands of distinct CDR3 sequences, under 45% seen once, with 35% to 50% in the top ten. These TCRs are of unknown antigen specificity. This specimen consisted of cultured PBMCs, obtained from culture after CMV antigen stimulation. Receptors originate from a human donor in good health (CMV status not recorded). Some clones in this sample may be carry-over from other donors' samples. Both conserved end residues are part of each CDR3. A D gene is named only where the DNA matches it firmly. Size is stated for part of the rows, as once, few or many counts, or as a class when the clone is expanded.

cdr3_aa cdr3_nt v_call d_call clone_size j_call
CASSLVGRWGSGGSTDTQYF TGTGCCAGCAGCTTAGTTGGGAGGTGGGGTAGCGGGGGAAGTACAGATACGCAGTATTTT TRBV7-8 TRBD2 few TRBJ2-3
CASSPSSPSRRGDTQYF TGTGCCAGCAGCCCCTCCTCCCCTAGCAGACGGGGAGATACGCAGTATTTT TRBV7-2 - few TRBJ2-3
CASSLTVETQYF TGTGCCAGCAGCTTAACCGTGGAGACCCAGTACTTC TRBV7-2 - many TRBJ2-5
CASSQDLSWNEQFF TGCGCCAGCAGCCAAGATCTATCTTGGAATGAGCAGTTCTTC TRBV4-3 - - TRBJ2-1
CASNPSRRTYEQYF TGTGCCAGCAACCCTTCTAGGCGGACCTACGAGCAGTACTTC TRBV7-4 - few TRBJ2-7
CASSRSDSGLTNNEQFF TGCGCCAGCAGCCGTAGCGACTCGGGACTTACAAACAATGAGCAGTTCTTC TRBV4-1 - - TRBJ2-1
CASSLVSRLPNDGYTF TGTGCCAGCAGTTTAGTTTCGCGCCTGCCTAATGATGGCTACACCTTC TRBV12-3/TRBV12-4 - - TRBJ1-2
CASSQLAGWNEQFF TGTGCCAGCAGCCAACTAGCGGGATGGAATGAGCAGTTCTTC TRBV27 TRBD2 few TRBJ2-1
CASSQSASDGDEKLFF TGTGCCAGCAGCCAATCCGCCTCTGATGGGGATGAAAAACTGTTTTTT TRBV7-2 - - TRBJ1-4
CASSLGLGYNEQFF TGTGCCAGCAGCTTAGGGCTAGGCTACAATGAGCAGTTCTTC TRBV7-2 - many TRBJ2-1
CSARGGTVELFF TGCAGTGCTAGAGGAGGGACCGTGGAGCTGTTTTTT TRBV20-1 - - TRBJ2-2
CASSPRTSGKEEFF TGTGCCAGCAGCCCCCGGACTAGCGGGAAGGAGGAGTTCTTC TRBV7-2 TRBD2 few TRBJ2-1
CAIKSGTGNQPQHF TGTGCCATCAAATCGGGGACAGGGAATCAGCCCCAGCATTTT TRBV10-3 TRBD1 - TRBJ1-5
CASGSAGLQLGNTIYF TGTGCCAGCGGCTCCGCGGGACTCCAGCTTGGAAACACCATATATTTT TRBV2 - few TRBJ1-3
CASRQGQGYTF TGTGCCAGCAGACAGGGGCAGGGCTACACCTTC TRBV2 TRBD1 - TRBJ1-2
CASSLVMRATGNTIYF TGTGCCAGCAGCTTAGTGATGAGGGCCACTGGAAACACCATATATTTT TRBV7-8 - - TRBJ1-3
CASSQGPEAFPNEKLFF TGTGCCAGCAGCCAGGGTCCGGAGGCCTTTCCTAATGAAAAACTGTTTTTT TRBV12-3/TRBV12-4 - few TRBJ1-4
CASSLGRGGYTF TGTGCCAGCAGCTTAGGGCGGGGTGGCTACACCTTC TRBV7-2 - many TRBJ1-2
CASGWDRGPSEQYF TGTGCTAGTGGTTGGGACAGGGGTCCGTCCGAGCAGTACTTC TRBV12-5 TRBD1 - TRBJ2-7
CASKVRQGNQPQHF TGTGCCAGCAAGGTCAGGCAGGGAAATCAGCCCCAGCATTTT TRBV6-6 - few TRBJ1-5
CASTRRQGSTGANVLTF TGTGCCAGTACGCGGCGACAGGGGAGTACTGGGGCCAACGTCCTGACTTTC TRBV19 TRBD1 once TRBJ2-6
CASTQRGRGSYNEQFF TGTGCCAGCACCCAGCGGGGGCGTGGGTCCTACAATGAGCAGTTCTTC TRBV25-1 TRBD2 few TRBJ2-1
CASSPFATNEKLFF TGTGCCAGCAGCCCCTTTGCAACTAATGAAAAACTGTTTTTT TRBV7-2 - few TRBJ1-4